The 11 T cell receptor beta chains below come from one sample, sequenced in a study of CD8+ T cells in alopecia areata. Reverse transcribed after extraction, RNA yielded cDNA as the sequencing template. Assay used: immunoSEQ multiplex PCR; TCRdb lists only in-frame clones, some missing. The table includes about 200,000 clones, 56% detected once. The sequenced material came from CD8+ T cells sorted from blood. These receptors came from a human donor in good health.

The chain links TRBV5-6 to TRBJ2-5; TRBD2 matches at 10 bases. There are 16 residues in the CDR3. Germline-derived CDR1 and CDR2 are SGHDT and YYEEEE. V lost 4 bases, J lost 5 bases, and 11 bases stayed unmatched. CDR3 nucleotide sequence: TGTGCCAGCAGCCCTCCAGGTAGCGGGGGGCCGGAGACCCAGTACTTC. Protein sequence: CASSPPGSGGPETQYF.

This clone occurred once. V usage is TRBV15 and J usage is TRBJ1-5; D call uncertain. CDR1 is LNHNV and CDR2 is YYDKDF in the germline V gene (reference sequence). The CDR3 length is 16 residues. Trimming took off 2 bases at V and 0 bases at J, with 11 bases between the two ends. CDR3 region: CATSRSAPISNQPQHF. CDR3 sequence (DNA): TGTGCCACCAGCAGATCGGCACCGATTAGCAATCAGCCCCAGCATTTT.

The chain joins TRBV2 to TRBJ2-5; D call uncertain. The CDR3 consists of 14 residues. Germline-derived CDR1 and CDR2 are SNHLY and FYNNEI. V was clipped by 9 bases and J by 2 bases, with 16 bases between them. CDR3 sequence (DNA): TGTGCCAGTACCAATGGGCTGACACAAGAGACCCAGTACTTC. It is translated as CASTNGLTQETQYF.

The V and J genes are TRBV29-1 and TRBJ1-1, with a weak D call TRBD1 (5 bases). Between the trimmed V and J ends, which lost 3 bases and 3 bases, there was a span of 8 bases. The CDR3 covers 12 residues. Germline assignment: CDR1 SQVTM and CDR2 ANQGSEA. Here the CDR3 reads CSVDGDDTEAFF. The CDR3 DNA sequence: TGCAGCGTTGATGGGGACGACACTGAAGCTTTCTTT. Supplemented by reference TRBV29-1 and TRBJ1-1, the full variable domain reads SAVISQKPSRDICQRGTSLTIQCQVDSQVTMMFWYRQQPGQSLTLIATANQGSEATYESGFVIDKFPISRPNLTFSTLTVSNMSPEDSSIYLCSVDGDDTEAFFGQGTRLTVV.

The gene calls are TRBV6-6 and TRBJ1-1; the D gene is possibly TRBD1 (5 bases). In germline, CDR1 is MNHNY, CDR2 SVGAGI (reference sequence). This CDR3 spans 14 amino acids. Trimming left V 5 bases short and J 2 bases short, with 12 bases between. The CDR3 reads CASSMGGVNTEAFF. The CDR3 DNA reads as TGTGCCAGCAGTATGGGGGGGGTTAACACTGAAGCTTTCTTT.

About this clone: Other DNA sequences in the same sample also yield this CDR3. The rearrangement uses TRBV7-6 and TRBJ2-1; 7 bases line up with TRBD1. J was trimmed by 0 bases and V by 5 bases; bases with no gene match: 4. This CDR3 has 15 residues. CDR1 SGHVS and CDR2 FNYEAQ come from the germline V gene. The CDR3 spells CASSLQGSSYNEQFF. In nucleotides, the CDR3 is TGTGCCAGCAGCCTACAGGGGTCCTCCTACAATGAGCAGTTCTTC.

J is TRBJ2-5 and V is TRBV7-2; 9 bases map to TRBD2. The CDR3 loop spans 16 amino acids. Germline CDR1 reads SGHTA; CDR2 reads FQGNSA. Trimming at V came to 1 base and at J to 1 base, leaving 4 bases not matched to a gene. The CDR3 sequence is CASSLEAGGLQETQYF. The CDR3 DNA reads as TGTGCCAGCAGCTTAGAGGCGGGGGGGCTCCAAGAGACCCAGTACTTC.

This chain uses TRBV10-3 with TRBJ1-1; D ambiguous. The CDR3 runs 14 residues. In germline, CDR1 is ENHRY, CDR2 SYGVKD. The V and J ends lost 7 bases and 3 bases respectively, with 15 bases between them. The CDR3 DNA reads TGTGCCATCAATCCCGGGCCCGGGGACACTGAAGCTTTCTTT. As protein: CAINPGPGDTEAFF.

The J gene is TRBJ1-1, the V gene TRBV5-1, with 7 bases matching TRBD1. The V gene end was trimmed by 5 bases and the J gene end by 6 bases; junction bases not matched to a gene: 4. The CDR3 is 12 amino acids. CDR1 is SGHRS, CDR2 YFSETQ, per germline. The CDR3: CASRTGDAEAFF. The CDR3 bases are TGCGCCAGCAGAACAGGGGATGCTGAAGCTTTCTTT.

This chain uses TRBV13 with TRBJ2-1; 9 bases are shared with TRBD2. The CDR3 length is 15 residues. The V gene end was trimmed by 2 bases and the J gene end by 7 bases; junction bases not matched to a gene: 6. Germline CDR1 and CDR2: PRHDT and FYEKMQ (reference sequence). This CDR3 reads CASSLLSGGRNEQFF. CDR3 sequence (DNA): TGTGCCAGCAGCTTACTCAGCGGGGGGAGGAATGAGCAGTTCTTC.

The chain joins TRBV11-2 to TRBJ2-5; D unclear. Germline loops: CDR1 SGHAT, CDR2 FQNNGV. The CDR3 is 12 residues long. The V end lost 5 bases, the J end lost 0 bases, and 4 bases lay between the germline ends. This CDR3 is CASSHNQETQYF. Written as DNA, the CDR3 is TGTGCCAGCAGCCATAACCAAGAGACCCAGTACTTC.